The 16 T cell receptor beta chains in this list originate from one sample, sequenced in a study of cytomegalovirus exposure and HLA in healthy donors. Both 60 Vbeta primers and 13 Jbeta primers went into the PCR. Clones were sequenced by immunoSEQ multiplex PCR, and TCRdb holds only the in-frame ones, with some missing. The repertoire holds 100,000 or so clones, approximately 89% seen once, with approximately 3.6% in the top ten. The sample was PBMCs. These receptors were taken from a man aged 25 to 40 in good health and CMV-seronegative.

The V and J genes are TRBV6-1 and TRBJ1-1, with a weak D call TRBD1 (5 bases). Trimming removed 7 bases at V and 4 bases at J, with 10 bases between. The CDR3 is 12 residues long. CDR1 MNHNS and CDR2 SASEGT come from the germline V gene. The CDR3: CASTLRGTEAFF. In nucleotides, the CDR3 is TGTGCCAGCACCCTAAGGGGCACTGAAGCTTTCTTT.

V and J are TRBV28 and TRBJ2-7; 10 nucleotides match TRBD1. Germline V CDR1 and CDR2: MDHEN, SYDVKM. This CDR3 spans 15 amino acids. Trimming removed 8 bases from V and 4 bases from J; junction bases left unmatched: 11. The CDR3 nucleotides read TGTGCCAGCGCCGGGACAGGGGCTGCTGCGTACGAGCAGTACTTC. As protein: CASAGTGAAAYEQYF.

This chain joins TRBV5-5 and TRBJ1-2; D is unresolved. V dropped 0 bases and J dropped 3 bases, with 9 bases sitting between them. CDR3 size: 14 residues. Germline V lookup: CDR1 SGHKS, CDR2 YYEKEE (reference sequence). CDR3 nucleotide sequence: TGTGCCAGCAGCTTGGGATCCAACTACTATGGCTACACCTTC. This encodes CASSLGSNYYGYTF.

The chain employs TRBV28 and TRBJ1-2; D unresolved. This CDR3 is 13 amino acids long. Deletions cut 7 bases from V and 3 bases from J, with 12 bases between. Germline lookup yields CDR1 MDHEN and CDR2 SYDVKM. For the CDR3, the DNA is TGTGCCAGCACTCTGCGAGGGTACTATGGCTACACCTTC. This encodes CASTLRGYYGYTF.

This chain uses TRBV6-5 with TRBJ1-1; weak D call: TRBD1 (5 bases). Trimming stripped 7 bases from V and 1 base from J, with 13 bases between. Germline CDR1 is MNHEY and CDR2 is SVGAGI. There are 14 residues in the CDR3. CDR3 in DNA: TGTGCCAGCACCTTGAAAAGGGGGAACACTGAAGCTTTCTTT. Translation gives CASTLKRGNTEAFF.

This clone appeared a single time. This chain uses TRBV5-4 with TRBJ2-7; TRBD2 matches at 10 bases. The CDR3 runs 17 residues. The V gene end was trimmed by 0 bases and the J gene end by 4 bases; junction bases not matched to a gene: 10. Germline V gene sequence: CDR1 SGHNT, CDR2 YYREEE (reference sequence). CDR3 protein: CASSLALAGGSTYEQYF. The CDR3 nucleotides are TGTGCCAGCAGCTTGGCCTTAGCGGGGGGATCTACATACGAGCAGTACTTC.

The V and J genes are TRBV5-6 and TRBJ1-2, with 12 bases aligning to TRBD1. Germline CDR1 SGHDT, CDR2 YYEEEE. V lost 4 bases to trimming and J lost 5 bases; unmatched junction nucleotides: 6. The CDR3 is made up of 15 amino acids. CDR3 loop: CASSTGTGGTYGYTF. DNA of the CDR3: TGTGCCAGCAGCACCGGGACAGGGGGCACGTATGGCTACACCTTC.

The table lists this clone with a count of one. The V call is TRBV7-9, the J call TRBJ1-2; maybe TRBD1 (6 bases). V lost 5 bases to trimming and J lost 2 bases, with 9 bases between them. Germline loops: CDR1 SEHNR, CDR2 FQNEAQ (reference sequence). This CDR3 has 13 amino acids. DNA for the CDR3: TGTGCCAGCAGCCCGGACAGAAACTATGGCTACACCTTC. It codes for CASSPDRNYGYTF. Variable domain in full (rest from reference TRBV7-9 and TRBJ1-2): DTGVSQNPRHKITKRGQNVTFRCDPISEHNRLYWYRQTLGQGPEFLTYFQNEAQLEKSRLLSDRFSAERPKGSFSTLEIQRTEQGDSAMYLCASSPDRNYGYTFGSGTRLTVV.

This clone was seen a few times. V gene TRBV30 combines with J gene TRBJ1-3; 11 nucleotides agree with TRBD1. Trimming took 0 bases from V and 5 from J; bases not matched to a gene: 3. Germline V gene data show CDR1 as GTSNPN and CDR2 as SVGIG (reference sequence). This CDR3 contains 15 residues. CDR3 amino acids: CAWSVGQGARNTIYF. The CDR3 region has the DNA TGTGCCTGGAGTGTAGGACAGGGGGCTAGAAACACCATATATTTT.

J is TRBJ2-7 and V is TRBV9, with D possibly matching TRBD2 (6 bases). The CDR3 length is 14 residues. Germline values: CDR1 SGDLS, CDR2 YYNGEE. V lost 6 bases to trimming and J lost 1 base, with 14 bases between them. CDR3 loop: CASTRDFGSYEQYF. CDR3 nucleotides: TGTGCCAGCACTCGGGACTTTGGATCCTACGAGCAGTACTTC. Supplemented by reference TRBV9 and TRBJ2-7, the full variable domain reads DSGVTQTPKHLITATGQRVTLRCSPRSGDLSVYWYQQSLDQGLQFLIQYYNGEERAKGNILERFSAQQFPDLHSELNLSSLELGDSALYFCASTRDFGSYEQYFGPGTRLTVT.

In its sample, this clone was seen once. V is TRBV7-9 and J is TRBJ2-2, with 12 bases fitting TRBD2. The J segment lost 6 bases and the V segment lost 5 bases, leaving 7 bases of the junction unmatched. The length of the CDR3 is 16 residues. The V gene's germline CDR1 is SEHNR and CDR2 FQNEAQ (reference sequence). This CDR3 reads CASSTRLAGVPGELFF. The CDR3 DNA sequence: TGTGCCAGCAGCACCCGACTAGCGGGAGTGCCCGGGGAGCTGTTTTTT.

This clone was found a few times. CDR3 sequence reads: CASSLDPGQGSAEAFF. The CDR3 DNA sequence: TGTGCCAGCAGCTTAGATCCGGGACAGGGGAGCGCTGAAGCTTTCTTT. The J gene is TRBJ1-1, the V gene TRBV11-1; TRBD1 matches at 10 bases. The CDR3 runs to 16 residues. In germline, CDR1 is SGHAT, CDR2 FQDESV (reference sequence). The V and J ends lost 1 base and 6 bases, in that order; junction bases with no gene match: 8.

This sequence joins TRBV21-1 and TRBJ2-7; TRBD2 reflects the table's D call only, with no check against the DNA. TRBV21-1 is a pseudogene locus. The CDR3 has 16 residues. The CDR3 nucleotides read TGTGCCAGCAGCAATAAGACGGGAGGCAAACCCTACGAGCAGTACTTC. It specifies CASSNKTGGKPYEQYF.

The chain links TRBV6-5 to TRBJ1-2; TRBD1 matches at 8 bases. There are 13 residues in the CDR3. V gave up 8 bases and J gave up 4 bases; unmatched junction bases: 6. The V gene's germline CDR1 is MNHEY and CDR2 SVGAGI. For the CDR3, the DNA is TGTGCCAGCCACAGGGGGTCGAGCTATGGCTACACCTTC. This encodes CASHRGSSYGYTF.

The chain couples TRBV4-1 to TRBJ1-5; possible D gene TRBD1, 5 bases. Trimming took off 5 bases at V and 4 bases at J, with 18 bases between the two ends. Germline CDR1 reads MGHRA; CDR2 reads YSYEKL. The CDR3 sequence is 16 residues long. The DNA of the CDR3 is TGCGCCAGCAGCGTTTGGGGTGGGGCTATGAATCAGCCCCAGCATTTT. This sequence encodes CASSVWGGAMNQPQHF.

This chain joins TRBV7-2 and TRBJ2-2; maybe TRBD2 (6 bases). V lost 0 bases and J lost 5, with 7 bases in between. Per the germline V gene, CDR1 is SGHTA and CDR2 is FQGNSA. The CDR3 runs to 14 residues. The CDR3 sequence: CASSLAGGTGELFF. CDR3 DNA: TGTGCCAGCAGCTTAGCGGGGGGAACCGGGGAGCTGTTTTTT.